This T cell receptor (beta chain) stems from a study of blood T cells in healthy people across ages. General study findings and limits: Strong correlation existed between TCR beta diversity and naive T cell percentage.

For the second PCR, which ran for about 6 to 11 cycles, a sample-barcoded 5' primer and a J-beta primer mix were used. Via MiXCR, TCRdb re-called the 5' RACE reads, giving one row per CDR3 protein. Of about 400,000 distinct CDR3 sequences in the sample, 52% are singletons; the top ten hold 50% to 65%. This clonotype was seen more than once but under ten times. No antigen is known for it. Isolation of PBMCs gave at least 7 million cells per sample. Germline CDR1 reads MNHNY; CDR2 reads SVGAGI (reference sequence). V was pared by 5 bases and J by 8 bases, with 18 bases between. The CDR3 has 14 amino acids.

Sequencing input: blood. The source of this sequence is a man aged 55 to 70 in good health. The rearrangement uses TRBV6-6 and TRBJ1-2; D perhaps matches TRBD1 (5 bases). The DNA of the CDR3 is TGTGCCAGCAGTCCAACAGGTCGGACCGGCGGCTACACCTTC. Translation: CASSPTGRTGGYTF.